This T cell receptor beta chain was found in a study of blood T cell repertoires in COVID-19. The CDR3 is 13 amino acids. From germline, CDR1 is WNHNN and CDR2 SYGVQD (reference sequence). Trimming took 6 bases from V and 9 from J; bases not matched to a gene: 9. Measured with immunoSEQ multiplex PCR; TCRdb has only the in-frame clones, and not every one. Found here are a few hundred thousand clones, around 84% of them singletons; the top ten hold around 3.1%. This chain uses TRBV10-1 with TRBJ2-3; 7 nucleotides align to TRBD1. The sequenced material came from peripheral blood. The receptor comes from a man aged 55 to 70 with acute or convalescent COVID-19. CDR3: CASSAGDSATQYF. For the CDR3, the DNA is TGCGCCAGCAGCGCCGGGGACAGCGCAACGCAGTATTTT.